In this sample, the clone carrying this TCR beta chain turned up many times. Its antigen is unidentified. This sample is drawn from a study of CD8 T cells in ankylosing spondylitis. Generation of TCR beta libraries employed quantitative 5'-RACE incorporating molecular barcodes. TCRdb analysed the 5' RACE reads with MiXCR anew, one entry per CDR3 protein. Of roughly 220,000 distinct CDR3 sequences in the sample, over 9.5% were seen once. Study conclusions and caveats: Clones tied to disease were said to be significantly enriched in matched ankylosing spondylitis synovial fluid.

Per the germline V gene, CDR1 is SEHNR and CDR2 is FQNEAQ (reference sequence). The CDR3 runs 15 residues. V shed 6 bases and J shed 4 bases, with 17 bases lying between them. The clonotype originates from a male donor with ankylosing spondylitis or in good health (not recorded which). The chain uses TRBV7-9 and TRBJ2-3; D tentatively reads TRBD1 or TRBD2 (5 bases each). Material for sequencing was blood, either unsorted or a sorted T cell fraction (not recorded which). CDR3 residues: CASSVGVGFSDTQYF. As DNA, the CDR3 is TGTGCCAGCAGTGTGGGGGTAGGATTCTCAGATACGCAGTATTTT. The complete variable domain, with remaining parts taken from reference TRBV7-9 and TRBJ2-3, reads DTGVSQNPRHKITKRGQNVTFRCDPISEHNRLYWYRQTLGQGPEFLTYFQNEAQLEKSRLLSDRFSAERPKGSFSTLEIQRTEQGDSAMYLCASSVGVGFSDTQYFGPGTRLTVL.